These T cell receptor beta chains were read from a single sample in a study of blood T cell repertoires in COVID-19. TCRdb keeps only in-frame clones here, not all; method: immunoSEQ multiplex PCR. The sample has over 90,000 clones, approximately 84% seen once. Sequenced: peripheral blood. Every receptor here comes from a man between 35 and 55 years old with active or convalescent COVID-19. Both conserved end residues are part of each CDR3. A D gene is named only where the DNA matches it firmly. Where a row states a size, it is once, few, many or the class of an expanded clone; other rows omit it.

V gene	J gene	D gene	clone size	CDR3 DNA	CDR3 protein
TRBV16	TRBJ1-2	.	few	TGTGCCAGCAGCCAATCTACGCAGGGGCTCTCGGGCTACACCTTC	CASSQSTQGLSGYTF
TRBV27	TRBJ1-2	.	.	TGTGCCAGCAGTTTAATCGCGCCAAGGAGTAACTATGGCTACACCTTC	CASSLIAPRSNYGYTF
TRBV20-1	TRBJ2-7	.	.	TGCAGTGCGGGGACTTCCTACGAGCAGTACTTC	CSAGTSYEQYF
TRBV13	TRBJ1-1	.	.	TGTGCCAGCAGCTTCTCGGGGGGGACTATGAACACTGAAGCTTTCTTT	CASSFSGGTMNTEAFF
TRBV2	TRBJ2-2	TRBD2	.	TGTGCCAGCAGCGGACTAGCGGGGGTTCAGAACACCGGGGAGCTGTTTTTT	CASSGLAGVQNTGELFF
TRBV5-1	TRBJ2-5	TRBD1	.	TGCGCCAGCAGCTTGGGCAGGGGGCGACAAGAGACCCAGTACTTC	CASSLGRGRQETQYF
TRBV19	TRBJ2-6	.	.	TGTGCCAGTAGTATAGAAGTAGCAGGGGCCTCCTCTGGGGCCAACGTCCTGACTTTC	CASSIEVAGASSGANVLTF
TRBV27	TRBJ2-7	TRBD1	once	TGTGCCAGCACCCGAACCGGGACAGAGTTCTACGAGCAGTACTTC	CASTRTGTEFYEQYF
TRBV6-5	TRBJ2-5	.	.	TGTGCCAGCGCCGAGACTAGGAGGGAGACCCAGTACTTC	CASAETRRETQYF
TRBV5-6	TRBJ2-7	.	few	TGTGCCAGCAGCTCCACAGGAAGGACCTCCTACGAGCAGTACTTC	CASSSTGRTSYEQYF
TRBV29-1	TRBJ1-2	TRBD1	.	TGCAGCGCCGCGACAGGGGTTGGCTACACCTTC	CSAATGVGYTF
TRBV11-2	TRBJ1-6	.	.	TGTGCCAGCAGCTTAGTGGTGGGGCCAGATTCACCCCTCCACTTT	CASSLVVGPDSPLHF
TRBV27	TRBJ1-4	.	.	TGTGCCAGCAGTTTTCAGGGCGGTAATGAAAAACTGTTTTTT	CASSFQGGNEKLFF
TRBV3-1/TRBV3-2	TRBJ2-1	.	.	TGTGCCAGCAGCCTCCACGGAGTCTACAATGAGCAGTTCTTC	CASSLHGVYNEQFF
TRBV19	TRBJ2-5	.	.	TGTGCCAGTAGTCCGGGAAGGGAGACCCAGTACTTC	CASSPGRETQYF
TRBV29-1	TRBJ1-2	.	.	TGCAGCGTTGCCAGAACCATCCCTAACTATGGCTACACCTTC	CSVARTIPNYGYTF
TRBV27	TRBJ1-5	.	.	TGTGCCAGCGGGGCCAGAAGCAATCAGCCCCAGCATTTT	CASGARSNQPQHF
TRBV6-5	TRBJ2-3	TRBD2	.	TGTGCCAGCAGACTAGCGGGGGCCCCCCCAGATACGCAGTATTTT	CASRLAGAPPDTQYF